A selection of T cell receptor beta chains follows, all from one sample in a study of shared clonotypes between healthy human individuals. This table comes from immunoSEQ multiplex PCR, and its TCRdb copy is limited to in-frame clones, with some not included. The sample consists of about 680,000 clones, around 73% of them appearing once. The sample taken for sequencing was memory CD4+ T cells sorted from blood. These receptors originate from a woman in her twenties or thirties in good health. Both conserved end residues are part of each CDR3. A D gene is named only where the DNA matches it firmly. Part of the rows lack a size; the others show once, few, many or a class for expanded clones.

v_gene: TRBV10-1; j_gene: TRBJ2-1; abundance: -; d_gene: TRBD2; CDR3aa: CASSEPKAGGLSEQFF; CDR3nt: TGCGCCAGCAGTGAGCCGAAAGCGGGAGGACTAAGTGAGCAGTTCTTC
v_gene: TRBV27; j_gene: TRBJ2-1; abundance: -; d_gene: TRBD2; CDR3aa: CASSFGTSGRRYEQFF; CDR3nt: TGTGCCAGCAGTTTCGGGACTAGCGGGAGGAGGTATGAGCAGTTCTTC
v_gene: TRBV27; j_gene: TRBJ2-5; abundance: -; d_gene: -; CDR3aa: CASSRQGQETQYF; CDR3nt: TGTGCCAGCAGTCGTCAGGGGCAGGAGACCCAGTACTTC
v_gene: TRBV27; j_gene: TRBJ2-6; abundance: many; d_gene: TRBD2; CDR3aa: CASTRGGTGANVLTF; CDR3nt: TGTGCCAGCACCCGGGGGGGTACTGGGGCCAACGTCCTGACTTTC
v_gene: TRBV11-2; j_gene: TRBJ2-7; abundance: -; d_gene: TRBD1; CDR3aa: CASSSRRTGPSYEQYF; CDR3nt: TGTGCCAGCAGCTCCAGACGGACAGGGCCCTCCTACGAGCAGTACTTC
v_gene: TRBV7-9; j_gene: TRBJ2-7; abundance: -; d_gene: -; CDR3aa: CASSPWGGAFEQYF; CDR3nt: TGTGCCAGCAGCCCATGGGGGGGCGCCTTCGAGCAGTACTTC
v_gene: TRBV28; j_gene: TRBJ1-1; abundance: -; d_gene: -; CDR3aa: CASSLELPLMNTEAFF; CDR3nt: TGTGCCAGCAGTTTAGAGTTACCACTAATGAACACTGAAGCTTTCTTT
v_gene: TRBV28; j_gene: TRBJ1-2; abundance: -; d_gene: -; CDR3aa: CASSIGQRIYGYTF; CDR3nt: TGTGCCAGCAGTATAGGACAGAGGATCTATGGCTACACCTTC
v_gene: TRBV6-1; j_gene: TRBJ1-2; abundance: once; d_gene: TRBD1; CDR3aa: CASSRDSYYGYTF; CDR3nt: TGTGCCAGCTCCAGGGACAGCTACTATGGCTACACCTTC
v_gene: TRBV5-1; j_gene: TRBJ1-6; abundance: -; d_gene: TRBD1; CDR3aa: CASSLTDRRNSPLHF; CDR3nt: TGCGCCAGCAGCCTGACGGACAGGCGCAATTCACCCCTCCACTTT
v_gene: TRBV10-3; j_gene: TRBJ2-1; abundance: -; d_gene: TRBD2; CDR3aa: CAILRAAGGPGNEQFF; CDR3nt: TGTGCCATCCTAAGGGCGGCGGGAGGGCCGGGTAATGAGCAGTTCTTC
v_gene: TRBV7-2; j_gene: TRBJ2-2; abundance: -; d_gene: TRBD2; CDR3aa: CASSLVRGGPNTGELFF; CDR3nt: TGTGCCAGCAGCTTAGTAAGGGGAGGGCCAAACACCGGGGAGCTGTTTTTT
v_gene: TRBV30; j_gene: TRBJ1-6; abundance: -; d_gene: -; CDR3aa: CAWSVLTENSPLHF; CDR3nt: TGTGCCTGGAGTGTCTTGACAGAGAATTCACCCCTCCACTTT
v_gene: TRBV11-2; j_gene: TRBJ2-7; abundance: once; d_gene: TRBD2; CDR3aa: CASSLTGGYEQYF; CDR3nt: TGTGCCAGCAGCTTAACCGGGGGGTACGAGCAGTACTTC
v_gene: TRBV7-2; j_gene: TRBJ2-5; abundance: -; d_gene: -; CDR3aa: CASSPPQETQYF; CDR3nt: TGTGCCAGCAGCCCACCCCAAGAGACCCAGTACTTC
v_gene: TRBV10-1; j_gene: TRBJ2-1; abundance: -; d_gene: TRBD2; CDR3aa: CASSEFASGRDEQFF; CDR3nt: TGCGCCAGCAGTGAATTCGCTAGCGGGAGAGATGAGCAGTTCTTC
v_gene: TRBV15; j_gene: TRBJ2-7; abundance: -; d_gene: TRBD1; CDR3aa: CATSRAGTGAREQYF; CDR3nt: TGTGCCACCAGCAGAGCCGGGACAGGGGCGCGGGAGCAGTACTTC
v_gene: TRBV11-2; j_gene: TRBJ2-6; abundance: -; d_gene: -; CDR3aa: CASSSDRSGANVLTF; CDR3nt: TGTGCCAGCAGCTCCGACAGGTCTGGGGCCAACGTCCTGACTTTC
v_gene: TRBV19; j_gene: TRBJ2-2; abundance: -; d_gene: TRBD2; CDR3aa: CASSQTSSFGGELFF; CDR3nt: TGTGCCAGTTCCCAGACTAGCAGCTTCGGCGGGGAGCTGTTTTTT
v_gene: TRBV28; j_gene: TRBJ2-1; abundance: -; d_gene: -; CDR3aa: CASSLLGVRYEQFF; CDR3nt: TGTGCCAGCAGCCTCCTGGGGGTTCGGTATGAGCAGTTCTTC
v_gene: TRBV28; j_gene: TRBJ1-5; abundance: -; d_gene: TRBD1; CDR3aa: CASRAGTGNLGPQHF; CDR3nt: TGTGCCAGCAGAGCCGGGACAGGGAATTTAGGGCCCCAGCATTTT
v_gene: TRBV29-1; j_gene: TRBJ1-5; abundance: -; d_gene: -; CDR3aa: CSVAGPNQPQHF; CDR3nt: TGCAGCGTTGCCGGGCCGAATCAGCCCCAGCATTTT
v_gene: TRBV15; j_gene: TRBJ2-7; abundance: -; d_gene: TRBD1; CDR3aa: CATSRRDRAGQYF; CDR3nt: TGTGCCACCAGCAGAAGGGACAGGGCTGGGCAGTACTTC
v_gene: TRBV21-1; j_gene: TRBJ1-5; abundance: -; d_gene: -; CDR3aa: CASSKDPKVNQPQHF; CDR3nt: TGTGCCAGCAGCAAAGACCCGAAAGTCAATCAGCCCCAGCATTTT
v_gene: TRBV18; j_gene: TRBJ1-3; abundance: few; d_gene: -; CDR3aa: CASSSGASSGNTIYF; CDR3nt: TGTGCCAGCTCATCAGGGGCAAGCTCTGGAAACACCATATATTTT
v_gene: TRBV5-1; j_gene: TRBJ2-7; abundance: -; d_gene: -; CDR3aa: CASSLVTVSEQYF; CDR3nt: TGCGCCAGCAGCTTGGTAACGGTTTCCGAGCAGTACTTC
v_gene: TRBV6-4; j_gene: TRBJ2-5; abundance: -; d_gene: -; CDR3aa: CASSEGQYF; CDR3nt: TGTGCCAGCAGTGAAGGGCAGTACTTC
v_gene: TRBV10-3; j_gene: TRBJ2-7; abundance: few; d_gene: TRBD1; CDR3aa: CAISGTGGSYEQYF; CDR3nt: TGTGCCATCAGTGGGACAGGGGGCTCCTACGAGCAGTACTTC
v_gene: TRBV4-2; j_gene: TRBJ2-7; abundance: -; d_gene: -; CDR3aa: CASSHGDGPYEQYF; CDR3nt: TGTGCCAGCAGCCATGGGGATGGCCCTTACGAGCAGTACTTC
v_gene: TRBV6-1; j_gene: TRBJ2-7; abundance: -; d_gene: -; CDR3aa: CASSEFQGSYEQYF; CDR3nt: TGTGCCAGCAGTGAATTTCAGGGCTCCTACGAGCAGTACTTC
v_gene: TRBV5-1; j_gene: TRBJ2-3; abundance: -; d_gene: -; CDR3aa: CASSTGFTNPTDTQYF; CDR3nt: TGCGCCAGCAGCACCGGATTCACGAACCCCACAGATACGCAGTATTTT
v_gene: TRBV5-5; j_gene: TRBJ2-7; abundance: -; d_gene: -; CDR3aa: CASSNRGGYEQYF; CDR3nt: TGTGCCAGCAGTAACAGGGGAGGCTACGAGCAGTACTTC
v_gene: TRBV11-3; j_gene: TRBJ2-7; abundance: -; d_gene: TRBD2; CDR3aa: CASDSGRPLAAYEQYF; CDR3nt: TGTGCCAGCGATAGCGGGAGGCCCTTAGCTGCCTACGAGCAGTACTTC
v_gene: TRBV28; j_gene: TRBJ1-2; abundance: -; d_gene: -; CDR3aa: CASSLSVHGYTF; CDR3nt: TGTGCCAGCAGTTTATCTGTTCATGGCTACACCTTC
v_gene: TRBV7-9; j_gene: TRBJ2-7; abundance: -; d_gene: TRBD2; CDR3aa: CASSLALGTSFDEQYF; CDR3nt: TGTGCCAGCAGCTTAGCACTTGGGACTAGTTTCGACGAGCAGTACTTC
v_gene: TRBV7-6; j_gene: TRBJ1-3; abundance: -; d_gene: -; CDR3aa: CASSSRLKTGNTIYF; CDR3nt: TGTGCCAGCAGCTCCCGACTTAAGACTGGAAACACCATATATTTT
v_gene: TRBV2; j_gene: TRBJ2-1; abundance: -; d_gene: TRBD2; CDR3aa: CASSEARGLASGHNEQFF; CDR3nt: TGTGCCAGCAGTGAAGCGCGGGGGTTGGCTAGCGGCCACAATGAGCAGTTCTTC
v_gene: TRBV27; j_gene: TRBJ2-1; abundance: -; d_gene: -; CDR3aa: CASNSTSRGPSSYNEQFF; CDR3nt: TGTGCCAGCAATTCCACCTCCCGGGGCCCGAGCTCCTACAATGAGCAGTTCTTC
v_gene: TRBV7-9; j_gene: TRBJ2-7; abundance: -; d_gene: -; CDR3aa: CASSLTTAVMHEQYF; CDR3nt: TGTGCCAGCAGCTTAACGACAGCGGTAATGCACGAGCAGTACTTC
v_gene: TRBV18; j_gene: TRBJ2-3; abundance: -; d_gene: -; CDR3aa: CASSPEYLSTDTQYF; CDR3nt: TGTGCCAGCTCACCAGAATACCTTAGCACAGATACGCAGTATTTT
v_gene: TRBV5-1; j_gene: TRBJ2-5; abundance: few; d_gene: -; CDR3aa: CASSLRGVQETQYF; CDR3nt: TGCGCCAGCAGCTTGAGGGGGGTCCAAGAGACCCAGTACTTC
v_gene: TRBV7-9; j_gene: TRBJ1-2; abundance: -; d_gene: -; CDR3aa: CASRAAGKPNYGYTF; CDR3nt: TGTGCCAGCAGGGCAGCAGGGAAGCCTAACTATGGCTACACCTTC
v_gene: TRBV5-1; j_gene: TRBJ2-7; abundance: -; d_gene: TRBD1; CDR3aa: CASMTGTEGYEQYF; CDR3nt: TGCGCCAGCATGACAGGGACCGAAGGGTACGAGCAGTACTTC
v_gene: TRBV5-1; j_gene: TRBJ2-2; abundance: few; d_gene: TRBD2; CDR3aa: CASSLDSGRTGELFF; CDR3nt: TGCGCCAGCAGCTTGGATAGCGGGAGGACCGGGGAGCTGTTTTTT
v_gene: TRBV19; j_gene: TRBJ2-1; abundance: -; d_gene: TRBD2; CDR3aa: CASKGKMGLAPNEQFF; CDR3nt: TGTGCCAGTAAAGGGAAGATGGGACTAGCACCCAATGAGCAGTTCTTC
v_gene: TRBV10-3; j_gene: TRBJ2-7; abundance: -; d_gene: TRBD1; CDR3aa: CAISAEGTGAYEQYF; CDR3nt: TGTGCCATCAGTGCAGAGGGGACAGGGGCCTACGAGCAGTACTTC
v_gene: TRBV7-9; j_gene: TRBJ1-1; abundance: many; d_gene: TRBD1; CDR3aa: CASSFPDRDTEAFF; CDR3nt: TGTGCCAGCAGCTTTCCGGACAGGGACACTGAAGCTTTCTTT
v_gene: TRBV28; j_gene: TRBJ2-3; abundance: -; d_gene: -; CDR3aa: CATVRDPASSAAQYF; CDR3nt: TGTGCCACCGTCCGGGACCCCGCTTCTTCTGCGGCGCAGTATTTT
v_gene: TRBV4-2; j_gene: TRBJ2-1; abundance: -; d_gene: TRBD2; CDR3aa: CASSQEVRGAAPSEQFF; CDR3nt: TGTGCCAGCAGCCAAGAAGTGCGGGGGGCCGCTCCCAGTGAGCAGTTCTTC
v_gene: TRBV5-1; j_gene: TRBJ2-5; abundance: -; d_gene: TRBD1; CDR3aa: CASSGTGDQETQYF; CDR3nt: TGCGCCAGCAGCGGAACAGGGGACCAAGAGACCCAGTACTTC
v_gene: TRBV19; j_gene: TRBJ1-5; abundance: -; d_gene: -; CDR3aa: CASSIGWGSNQPQHF; CDR3nt: TGTGCCAGTAGCATAGGGTGGGGGAGCAATCAGCCCCAGCATTTT
v_gene: TRBV28; j_gene: TRBJ2-5; abundance: -; d_gene: TRBD2; CDR3aa: CASSGGGARMETQYF; CDR3nt: TGTGCCAGCAGTGGCGGGGGGGCTAGGATGGAGACCCAGTACTTC